This T cell receptor beta chain was sequenced for a study of early T cells in non-severe SARS-CoV-2 infection. The overall study: Bulk RNA from unsorted whole blood was sequenced; chains were unpaired.

This clonotype was observed many times. The CDR3 consists of 12 residues. Trimming shortened V by 4 bases and J by 1 base, and 7 bases separated the two germline ends. Germline CDR1 GTSNPN, CDR2 SVGIG (reference sequence). Molecules of cDNA were individually given unique molecular identifiers that were attached to them. TCRdb re-called the 5' RACE reads through MiXCR, storing one row per CDR3 protein. The sample shows roughly 51,000 distinct CDR3 sequences, roughly 6% of them seen only once. The rearrangement joins TRBV30 to TRBJ1-1; weak D call: TRBD1 (5 bases). The clonotype originates from an adult who was a healthcare worker with PCR-confirmed SARS-CoV-2 infection or an uninfected control (not recorded which). Material: whole blood, obtained at baseline. In DNA, the CDR3 is TGTGCCTGGACAGGGACGAACACTGAAGCTTTCTTT. Its protein is CAWTGTNTEAFF.